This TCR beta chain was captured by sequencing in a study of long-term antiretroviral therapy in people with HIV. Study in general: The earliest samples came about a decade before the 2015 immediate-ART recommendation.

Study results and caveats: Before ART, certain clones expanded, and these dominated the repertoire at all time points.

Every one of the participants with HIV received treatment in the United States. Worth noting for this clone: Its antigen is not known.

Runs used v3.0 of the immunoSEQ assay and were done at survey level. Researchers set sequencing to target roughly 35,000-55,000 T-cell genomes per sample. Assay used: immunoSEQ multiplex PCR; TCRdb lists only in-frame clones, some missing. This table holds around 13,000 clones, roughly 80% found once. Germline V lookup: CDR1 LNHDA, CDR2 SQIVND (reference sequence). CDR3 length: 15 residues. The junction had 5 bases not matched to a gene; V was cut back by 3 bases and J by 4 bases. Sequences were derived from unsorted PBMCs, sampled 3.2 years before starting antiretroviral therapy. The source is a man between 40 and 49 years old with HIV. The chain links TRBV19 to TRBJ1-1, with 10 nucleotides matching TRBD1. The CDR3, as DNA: TGTGCCAGTAGTATCGCTGGACAGGGGGTCACTGAAGCTTTCTTT. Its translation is CASSIAGQGVTEAFF.